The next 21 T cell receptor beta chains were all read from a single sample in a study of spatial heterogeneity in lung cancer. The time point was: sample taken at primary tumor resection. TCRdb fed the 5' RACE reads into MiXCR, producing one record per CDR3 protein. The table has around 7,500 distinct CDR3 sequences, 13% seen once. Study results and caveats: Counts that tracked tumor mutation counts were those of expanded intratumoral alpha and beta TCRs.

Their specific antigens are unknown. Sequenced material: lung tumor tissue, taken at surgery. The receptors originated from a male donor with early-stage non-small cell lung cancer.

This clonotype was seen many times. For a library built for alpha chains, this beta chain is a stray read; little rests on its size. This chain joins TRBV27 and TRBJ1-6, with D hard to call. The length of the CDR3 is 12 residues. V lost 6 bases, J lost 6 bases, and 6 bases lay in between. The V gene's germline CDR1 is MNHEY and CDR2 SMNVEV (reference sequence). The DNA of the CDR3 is TGTGCCAGCAGGGCGGGTAATTCACCCCTCCACTTT. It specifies CASRAGNSPLHF.

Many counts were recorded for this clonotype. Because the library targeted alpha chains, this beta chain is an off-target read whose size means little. The CDR3 region has the DNA TGTGCCAGCTCACCACCTTACGCGGAATGGGGGAATGGCTACACCTTC. Translating gives CASSPPYAEWGNGYTF. The rearrangement joins TRBV18 to TRBJ1-2, with D perhaps matching TRBD1 (5 bases). The CDR3 contains 16 residues. The germline gives CDR1 KGHSH, CDR2 LQKENI. V dropped 0 bases and J dropped 6 bases, with 17 bases sitting between them. The variable domain in full, with the rest retrieved from reference TRBV18 and TRBJ1-2, is NAGVMQNPRHLVRRRGQEARLRCSPMKGHSHVYWYRQLPEEGLKFMVYLQKENIIDESGMPKERFSAEFPKEGPSILRIQQVVRGDSAAYFCASSPPYAEWGNGYTFGSGTRLTVV.

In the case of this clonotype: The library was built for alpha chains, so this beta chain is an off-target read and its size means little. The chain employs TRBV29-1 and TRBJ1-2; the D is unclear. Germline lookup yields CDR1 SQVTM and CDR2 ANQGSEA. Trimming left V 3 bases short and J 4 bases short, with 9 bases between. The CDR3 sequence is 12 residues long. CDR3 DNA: TGCAGCGTTGAGAGCAGCCTCTATGGCTACACCTTC. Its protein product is CSVESSLYGYTF.

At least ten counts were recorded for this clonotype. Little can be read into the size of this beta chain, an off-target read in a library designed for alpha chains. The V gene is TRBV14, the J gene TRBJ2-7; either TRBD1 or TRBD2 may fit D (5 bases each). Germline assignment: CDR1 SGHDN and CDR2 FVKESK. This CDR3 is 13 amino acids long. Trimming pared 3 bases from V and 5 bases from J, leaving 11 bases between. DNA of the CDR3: TGTGCCAGCAGCCATTACAGGCGGGACGAGCAGTACTTC. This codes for CASSHYRRDEQYF.

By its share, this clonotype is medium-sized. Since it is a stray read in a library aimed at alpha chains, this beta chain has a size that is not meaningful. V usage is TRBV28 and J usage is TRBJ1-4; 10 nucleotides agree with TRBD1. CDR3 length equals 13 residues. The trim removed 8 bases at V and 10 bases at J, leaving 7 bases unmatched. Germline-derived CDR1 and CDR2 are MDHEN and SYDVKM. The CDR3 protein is CASGTGVAGKLFF. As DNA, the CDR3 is TGTGCCAGCGGGACAGGGGTGGCAGGAAAACTGTTTTTT.

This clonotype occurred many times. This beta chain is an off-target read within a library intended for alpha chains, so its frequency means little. CDR3 sequence reads: CASSLTKQFF. The CDR3, as DNA: TGTGCCAGCAGTTTAACTAAGCAGTTCTTC. The rearrangement links TRBV12-3 or TRBV12-4 to TRBJ2-1; D is unresolved. V was trimmed by 2 bases and J by 11 bases, leaving 4 bases between them. The CDR3 has 10 amino acids.

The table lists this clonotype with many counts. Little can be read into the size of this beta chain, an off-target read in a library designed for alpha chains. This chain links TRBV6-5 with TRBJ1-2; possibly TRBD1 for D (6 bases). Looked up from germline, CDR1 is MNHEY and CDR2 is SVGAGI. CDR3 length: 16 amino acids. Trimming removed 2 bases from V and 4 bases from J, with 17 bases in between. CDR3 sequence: CASSYGLGGSPYGYTF. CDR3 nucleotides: TGTGCCAGCAGTTACGGTCTGGGGGGCTCCCCCTATGGCTACACCTTC.

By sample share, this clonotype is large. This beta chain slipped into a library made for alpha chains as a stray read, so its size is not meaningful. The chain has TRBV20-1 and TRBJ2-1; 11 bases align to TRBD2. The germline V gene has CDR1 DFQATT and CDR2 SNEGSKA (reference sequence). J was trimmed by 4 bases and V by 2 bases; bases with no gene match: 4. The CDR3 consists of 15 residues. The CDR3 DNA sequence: TGCAGTGCTAGAAAGACTAGCGGGATATACAATGAGCAGTTCTTC. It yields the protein CSARKTSGIYNEQFF.

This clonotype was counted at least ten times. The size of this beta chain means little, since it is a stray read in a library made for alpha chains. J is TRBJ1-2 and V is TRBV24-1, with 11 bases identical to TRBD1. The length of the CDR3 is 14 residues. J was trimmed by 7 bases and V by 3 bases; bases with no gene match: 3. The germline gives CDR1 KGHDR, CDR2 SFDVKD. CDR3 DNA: TGTGCCACCAGTGATACGGGACAGGGGGGTGGCTACACCTTC. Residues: CATSDTGQGGGYTF.

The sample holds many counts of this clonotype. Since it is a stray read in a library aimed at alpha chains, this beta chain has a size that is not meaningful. The CDR3 region has the DNA TGCAGCGTTGAAGATACGATGACAGGGGTCAACTATGGCTACACCTTC. Protein sequence: CSVEDTMTGVNYGYTF. The chain employs TRBV29-1 and TRBJ1-2; 8 bases align to TRBD1. The CDR3 spans 16 residues. V lost 0 bases, J lost 2 bases, and 8 bases stayed unmatched. Germline CDR1 is SQVTM and CDR2 is ANQGSEA.

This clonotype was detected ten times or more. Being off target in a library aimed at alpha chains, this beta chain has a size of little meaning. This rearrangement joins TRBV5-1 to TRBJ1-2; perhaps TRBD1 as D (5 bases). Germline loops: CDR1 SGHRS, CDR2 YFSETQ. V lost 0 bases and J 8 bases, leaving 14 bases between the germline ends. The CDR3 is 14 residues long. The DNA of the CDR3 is TGCGCCAGCAGCTTGGAACGGTTCGGGGACGGCTACACCTTC. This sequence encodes CASSLERFGDGYTF. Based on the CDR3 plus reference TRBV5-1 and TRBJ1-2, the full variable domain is KAGVTQTPRYLIKTRGQQVTLSCSPISGHRSVSWYQQTPGQGLQFLFEYFSETQRNKGNFPGRFSGRQFSNSRSEMNVSTLELGDSALYLCASSLERFGDGYTFGSGTRLTVV.

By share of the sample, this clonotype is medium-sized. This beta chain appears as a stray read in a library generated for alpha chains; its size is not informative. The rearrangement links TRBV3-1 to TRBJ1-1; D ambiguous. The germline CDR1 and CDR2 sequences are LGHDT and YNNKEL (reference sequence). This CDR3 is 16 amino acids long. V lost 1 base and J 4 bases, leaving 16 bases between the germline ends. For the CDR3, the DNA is TGTGCCAGCAGCCAAGGATCCCGGGGAGTTAGCACTGAAGCTTTCTTT. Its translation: CASSQGSRGVSTEAFF.

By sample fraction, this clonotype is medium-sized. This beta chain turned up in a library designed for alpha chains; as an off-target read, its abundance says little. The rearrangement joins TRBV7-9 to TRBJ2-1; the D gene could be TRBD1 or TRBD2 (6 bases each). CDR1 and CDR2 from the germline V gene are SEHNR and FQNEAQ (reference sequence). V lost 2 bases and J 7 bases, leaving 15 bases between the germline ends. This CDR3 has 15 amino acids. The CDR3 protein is CASSLPGAFGNEQFF. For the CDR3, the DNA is TGTGCCAGCAGCTTACCGGGGGCATTCGGAAATGAGCAGTTCTTC.

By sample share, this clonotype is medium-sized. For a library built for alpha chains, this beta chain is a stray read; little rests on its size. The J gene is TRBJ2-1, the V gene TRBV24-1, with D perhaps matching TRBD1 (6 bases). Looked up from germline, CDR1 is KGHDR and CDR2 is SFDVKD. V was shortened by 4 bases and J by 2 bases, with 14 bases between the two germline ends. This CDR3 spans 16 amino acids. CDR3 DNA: TGTGCCACCAGTGACTCCCTTCGGACAGCCTACAATGAGCAGTTCTTC. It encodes CATSDSLRTAYNEQFF.

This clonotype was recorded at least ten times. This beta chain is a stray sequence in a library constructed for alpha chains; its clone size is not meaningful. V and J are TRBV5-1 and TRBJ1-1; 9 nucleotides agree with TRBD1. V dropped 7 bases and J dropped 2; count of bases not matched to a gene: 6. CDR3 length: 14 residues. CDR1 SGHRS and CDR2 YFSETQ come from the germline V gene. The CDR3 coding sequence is TGCGCCAGCGGAGGGGGACAGGGAAACACTGAAGCTTTCTTT. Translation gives CASGGGQGNTEAFF. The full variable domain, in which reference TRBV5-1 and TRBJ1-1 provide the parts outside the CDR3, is KAGVTQTPRYLIKTRGQQVTLSCSPISGHRSVSWYQQTPGQGLQFLFEYFSETQRNKGNFPGRFSGRQFSNSRSEMNVSTLELGDSALYLCASGGGQGNTEAFFGQGTRLTVV.

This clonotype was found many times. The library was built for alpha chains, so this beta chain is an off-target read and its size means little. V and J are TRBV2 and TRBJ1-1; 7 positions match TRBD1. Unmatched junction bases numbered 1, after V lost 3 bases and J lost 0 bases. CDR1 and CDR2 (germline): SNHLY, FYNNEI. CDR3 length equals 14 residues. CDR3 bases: TGTGCCAGCAGTGATCAGGGGGTGAACACTGAAGCTTTCTTT. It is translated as CASSDQGVNTEAFF.

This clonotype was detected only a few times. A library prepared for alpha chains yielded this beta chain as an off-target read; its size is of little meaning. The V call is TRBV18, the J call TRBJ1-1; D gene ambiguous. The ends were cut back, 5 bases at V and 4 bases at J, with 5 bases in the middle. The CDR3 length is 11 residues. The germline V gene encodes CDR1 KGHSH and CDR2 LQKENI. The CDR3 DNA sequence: TGTGCCAGCTCATTGGCCACTGAAGCTTTCTTT. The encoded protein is CASSLATEAFF.

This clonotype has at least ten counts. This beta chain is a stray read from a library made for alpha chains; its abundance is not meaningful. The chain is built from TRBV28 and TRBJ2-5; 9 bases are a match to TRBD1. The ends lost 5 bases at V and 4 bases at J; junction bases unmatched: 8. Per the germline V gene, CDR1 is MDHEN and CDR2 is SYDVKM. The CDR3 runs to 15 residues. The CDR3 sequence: CASSQSTGGRETQYF. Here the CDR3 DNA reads TGTGCCAGCAGTCAATCGACAGGGGGGAGAGAGACCCAGTACTTC.

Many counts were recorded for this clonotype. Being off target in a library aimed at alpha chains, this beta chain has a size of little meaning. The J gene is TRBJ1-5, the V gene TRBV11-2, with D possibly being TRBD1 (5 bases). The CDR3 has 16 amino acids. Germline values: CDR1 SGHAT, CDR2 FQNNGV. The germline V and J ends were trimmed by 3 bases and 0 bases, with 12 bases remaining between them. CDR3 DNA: TGTGCCAGCAGCTTCAGTGGGGGATTTAGCAATCAGCCCCAGCATTTT. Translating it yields CASSFSGGFSNQPQHF.

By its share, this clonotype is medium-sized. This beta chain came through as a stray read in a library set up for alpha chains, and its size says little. The CDR3 nucleotides read TGTGCCAGCAGTACCGGGACAGGGTGGTCACCCCTCCACTTT. This sequence encodes CASSTGTGWSPLHF. The chain uses TRBV7-6 and TRBJ1-6; TRBD1 agrees at 9 bases. Germline CDR1 SGHVS, CDR2 FNYEAQ. V trimming: 6 bases; J trimming: 10 bases; junction bases outside the gene matches: 7. There are 14 residues in the CDR3.

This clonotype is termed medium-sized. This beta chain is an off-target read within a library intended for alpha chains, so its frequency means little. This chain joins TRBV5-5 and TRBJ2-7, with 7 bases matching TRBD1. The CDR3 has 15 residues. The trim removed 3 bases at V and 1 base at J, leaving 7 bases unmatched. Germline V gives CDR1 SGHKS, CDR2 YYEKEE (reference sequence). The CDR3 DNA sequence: TGTGCCAGCAGCTCTATAACGACAGGGTCCTACGAGCAGTACTTC. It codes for CASSSITTGSYEQYF.